This T cell receptor (beta chain) originates from a study of OX40 agonist ivuxolimab in advanced cancers. Study overall: Males comprised approximately 81% of the group, whose mean age was around 62 years (range 23 to 79).

Excluded were patients having autoimmune disease history or systemic immunosuppression. CDR1 is MNHEY, CDR2 SMNVEV, per germline (reference sequence). The CDR3 is 13 residues long. V was cut by 4 bases and J by 5 bases, with 12 bases left in between. Libraries were prepared by immunoSEQ multiplex PCR; TCRdb keeps only in-frame clonotypes and omits some of them. This sample has about 94,000 clones; around 87% occur once, and the top ten carry 0.3% to 0.35%. Material: CD4+ or CD8+ T cells sorted from blood, obtained in a trial of the OX40 agonist ivuxolimab. The TCR comes from an adult with an advanced solid tumor such as melanoma, head and neck, liver or kidney cancer. The chain has TRBV27 and TRBJ2-7; D remains unclear. In nucleotides, the CDR3 is TGTGCCAGCAGTTATGGCAGTACCAACGAGCAGTACTTC. As protein: CASSYGSTNEQYF.